This TCR beta chain was recovered during a study of beta chain features in type 1 diabetes. The study, taken as a whole, reports: Amplification by PCR could prefer shorter templates, with the same effect in patients and controls.

Without exception, sorted populations had purity beyond 98%. On this clone itself: Its antigen is as yet unknown.

TCRB transcripts that were expressed got sequenced, as all of the isolated RNA had been reverse transcribed. Repertoires were generated with immunoSEQ multiplex PCR, while TCRdb's copy carries only in-frame clones and drops some. This table has under 250,000 clones, around 14% appearing once. The CDR3 covers 14 residues. Germline CDR1 SGHVS, CDR2 FQNEAQ. Trimming left V 0 bases short and J 1 base short, with 7 bases between. Material: naive CD4+ T cells from blood. The chain recombines TRBV7-8 with TRBJ2-7, with D unclear. The clonotype originates from a middle-aged woman in good health. The CDR3 sequence is CASSLAAASYEQYF. The CDR3 coding sequence is TGTGCCAGCAGCTTAGCGGCGGCTTCCTACGAGCAGTACTTC.